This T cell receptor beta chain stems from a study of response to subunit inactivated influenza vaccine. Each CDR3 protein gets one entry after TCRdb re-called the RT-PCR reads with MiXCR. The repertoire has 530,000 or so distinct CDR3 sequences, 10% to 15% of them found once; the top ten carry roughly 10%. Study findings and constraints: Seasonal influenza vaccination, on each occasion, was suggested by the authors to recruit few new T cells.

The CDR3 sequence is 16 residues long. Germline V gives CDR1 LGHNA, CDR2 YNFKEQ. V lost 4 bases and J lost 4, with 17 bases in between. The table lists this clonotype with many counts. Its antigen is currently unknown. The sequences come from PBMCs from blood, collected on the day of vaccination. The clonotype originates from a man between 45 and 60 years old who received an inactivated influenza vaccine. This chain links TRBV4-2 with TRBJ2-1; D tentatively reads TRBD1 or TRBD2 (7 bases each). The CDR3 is CASSREGQQKYNEQFF. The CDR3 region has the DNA TGTGCCAGCAGCCGGGAGGGACAGCAGAAATACAATGAGCAGTTCTTC.